This record covers a single TCR beta chain. Its target is unknown. These data belong to a study of cytomegalovirus exposure and HLA in healthy donors. The study's findings and limits: Clonal expansion was found to be greater in HLA-associated TCR beta chains than in equally common others in a later analysis. One cluster of highly shared sequence variants probably arose as a sequencing artifact. HLA alleles showed associations with 15,000 to 20,000 TCR beta sequences in a later analysis, at a 0.05 false discovery rate. Researchers catalogued roughly 170 TCR beta chains as cytomegalovirus-associated.

Vbeta (60) and Jbeta (13) primers were used in the PCR. Libraries were prepared by immunoSEQ multiplex PCR; TCRdb keeps only in-frame clonotypes and omits some of them. The data show some 72,000 clones, and the top ten clones hold about 4.6%. This CDR3 spans 18 amino acids. Germline V gene lookup returns CDR1 LGHNT and CDR2 FRNRAP. Trimming removed 0 bases from V and 3 bases from J, with 18 bases in between. The chain is built from TRBV12-5 and TRBJ1-5, with TRBD1 as a possible D gene (6 bases). The material sequenced was PBMCs. The source is a man aged 30-40 years in good health and CMV-seronegative. The CDR3 loop reads CASGLVWAGAGINQPQHF. The CDR3 region has the DNA TGTGCTAGTGGTTTGGTGTGGGCAGGGGCAGGGATCAATCAGCCCCAGCATTTT.